Listed below are T cell receptor beta chains from one sample, sequenced in a study of T cells in Graves' hyperthyroidism and ophthalmopathy. TCRdb fed the multiplex PCR reads into MiXCR, producing one record per CDR3 protein. The repertoire holds approximately 420,000 distinct CDR3 sequences, with under 15% as singletons. Sequenced material: blood. These receptors all stem from a woman in her 30s with Graves' hyperthyroidism. Each CDR3 is given with its conserved first and last residue. Fields, in order: D gene, J gene, V gene, clone size, CDR3 DNA, CDR3 protein. A D gene is named only where the DNA matches it firmly. Part of the rows lack a size; the others show once, few, many or a class for expanded clones.

d_gene: TRBD2
j_gene: TRBJ2-1
v_gene: TRBV28
abundance: many
CDR3nt: TGTGCCAGCAGCACTGTCCCCGGGACTAGCCTATACAATGAGCAGTTCTTC
CDR3aa: CASSTVPGTSLYNEQFF

d_gene: -
j_gene: TRBJ1-5
v_gene: TRBV6-5
abundance: few
CDR3nt: TGTGCCAGCAGTTACTTGCGGGGGATGGGCTTGAATCAGCCCCAGCATTTT
CDR3aa: CASSYLRGMGLNQPQHF

d_gene: TRBD2
j_gene: TRBJ2-3
v_gene: TRBV7-3
abundance: -
CDR3nt: TGTGCCAGCAGCACGACTAGCCTGATCACAGATACGCAGTATTTT
CDR3aa: CASSTTSLITDTQYF

d_gene: TRBD2
j_gene: TRBJ2-4
v_gene: TRBV6-2/TRBV6-3
abundance: few
CDR3nt: TGTGCCAGCAGTTACAGAGCGGGAGGGCTAAAAAACATTCAGTACTTC
CDR3aa: CASSYRAGGLKNIQYF

d_gene: TRBD2
j_gene: TRBJ2-2
v_gene: TRBV30
abundance: few
CDR3nt: TGTGCCCGGAGAAATCTGCTGACTAGCGGGAGGGCCGGGGAGCTGTTTTTT
CDR3aa: CARRNLLTSGRAGELFF

d_gene: -
j_gene: TRBJ1-1
v_gene: TRBV5-8
abundance: many
CDR3nt: TGTGCCAGCAGCTTTGGGCAGGGGATATTGAACACTGAAGCTTTCTTT
CDR3aa: CASSFGQGILNTEAFF

d_gene: -
j_gene: TRBJ2-1
v_gene: TRBV27
abundance: many
CDR3nt: TGTGCCAGCAGTATCGGGACACGGGCCCACAATGAGCAGTTCTTC
CDR3aa: CASSIGTRAHNEQFF

d_gene: -
j_gene: TRBJ1-1
v_gene: TRBV27
abundance: few
CDR3nt: TGTGCCAGCAGGTTTTCAGGGTTGAACACTGAAGCTTTCTTT
CDR3aa: CASRFSGLNTEAFF

d_gene: -
j_gene: TRBJ2-5
v_gene: TRBV9
abundance: many
CDR3nt: TGTGCCAGCAGCTTAAGTGGAGGGAGTAAAGGAGAGACCCAGTACTTC
CDR3aa: CASSLSGGSKGETQYF

d_gene: TRBD1
j_gene: TRBJ1-1
v_gene: TRBV12-3/TRBV12-4
abundance: few
CDR3nt: TGTGCCAGCAGGCTCCCGGGCGGGACAGGTGTCAACATGAACACTGAAGCTTTCTTT
CDR3aa: CASRLPGGTGVNMNTEAFF

d_gene: -
j_gene: TRBJ2-3
v_gene: TRBV7-9
abundance: many
CDR3nt: TGTGCCAGCAGCTTAGTTAGCCCTAGCACAGATACGCAGTATTTT
CDR3aa: CASSLVSPSTDTQYF

d_gene: -
j_gene: TRBJ2-1
v_gene: TRBV14
abundance: few
CDR3nt: TGTGCCAGCAGCCAAGATCGAGGCTATTTACATGAGCAGTTCTTC
CDR3aa: CASSQDRGYLHEQFF

d_gene: -
j_gene: TRBJ2-5
v_gene: TRBV20-1
abundance: -
CDR3nt: TGCAGTGCTAGAGATCCAATAGGGCGAGAGACCCAGTACTTC
CDR3aa: CSARDPIGRETQYF

d_gene: -
j_gene: TRBJ2-2
v_gene: TRBV29-1
abundance: many
CDR3nt: TGCAGCGTCCGACGGTCCGGGGCCACCGGGGAGCTGTTTTTT
CDR3aa: CSVRRSGATGELFF

d_gene: -
j_gene: TRBJ1-5
v_gene: TRBV6-1
abundance: -
CDR3nt: TGTGCCAGCCAAAAGGACAGCACCAATCAGCCCCAGCATTTT
CDR3aa: CASQKDSTNQPQHF

d_gene: -
j_gene: TRBJ2-7
v_gene: TRBV10-1
abundance: few
CDR3nt: TGCGCCAGCAGTGCCGGCTTCTCCTACGAGCAGTACTTC
CDR3aa: CASSAGFSYEQYF

d_gene: TRBD2
j_gene: TRBJ2-5
v_gene: TRBV27
abundance: many
CDR3nt: TGTGCCAGCAGTTTATGGGGGAGGGCCGAGACCCAGTACTTC
CDR3aa: CASSLWGRAETQYF

d_gene: TRBD2
j_gene: TRBJ2-4
v_gene: TRBV6-1
abundance: few
CDR3nt: TGTGCCAGCAGTGAGGGACTAAACAAAAACATTCAGTACTTC
CDR3aa: CASSEGLNKNIQYF

d_gene: TRBD1
j_gene: TRBJ1-2
v_gene: TRBV5-6
abundance: many
CDR3nt: TGTGCCAGCAGCCGAGGAGGGACAGGGGTCTATGGCTACACCTTC
CDR3aa: CASSRGGTGVYGYTF

d_gene: -
j_gene: TRBJ2-1
v_gene: TRBV6-1
abundance: -
CDR3nt: TGTGCCAGCCAGGAACTAGGGGAGGACAATGAGCAGTTCTTC
CDR3aa: CASQELGEDNEQFF

d_gene: TRBD2
j_gene: TRBJ2-3
v_gene: TRBV27
abundance: many
CDR3nt: TGTGCCAGCAGTTTATCCCCCCTCGGGGGAGGGATAGATACGCAGTATTTT
CDR3aa: CASSLSPLGGGIDTQYF

d_gene: -
j_gene: TRBJ1-5
v_gene: TRBV20-1
abundance: few
CDR3nt: TGCAGTGCTAGAGGGGGGAGTAGCAATCAGCCCCAGCATTTT
CDR3aa: CSARGGSSNQPQHF

d_gene: TRBD1
j_gene: TRBJ1-4
v_gene: TRBV12-3/TRBV12-4
abundance: few
CDR3nt: TGTGCCAGCAGTTTAAGACAGGGCTCAACTAATGAAAAACTGTTTTTT
CDR3aa: CASSLRQGSTNEKLFF

d_gene: -
j_gene: TRBJ2-7
v_gene: TRBV18
abundance: many
CDR3nt: TGTGCCAGCTCACCTCCTAGCTCCGCCTACGAGCAGTACTTC
CDR3aa: CASSPPSSAYEQYF

d_gene: -
j_gene: TRBJ2-1
v_gene: TRBV20-1
abundance: -
CDR3nt: TGCAGTGCTAGGCGGGGAACGAGGGATGAGCAGTTCTTC
CDR3aa: CSARRGTRDEQFF

d_gene: -
j_gene: TRBJ2-7
v_gene: TRBV6-1
abundance: few
CDR3nt: TGTGCCAGCAGTACCCGGGAGCGGGCCTACGAGCAGTACTTC
CDR3aa: CASSTRERAYEQYF

d_gene: -
j_gene: TRBJ2-7
v_gene: TRBV7-9
abundance: many
CDR3nt: TGTGCCAGCACTAGTTGGGACGGGCAATCCTACGAGCAGTACTTC
CDR3aa: CASTSWDGQSYEQYF

d_gene: TRBD2
j_gene: TRBJ2-1
v_gene: TRBV7-3
abundance: few
CDR3nt: TGTGCCAGCAGCCAGTCTGGACTAGGACGGAATGAGCAGTTCTTC
CDR3aa: CASSQSGLGRNEQFF

d_gene: -
j_gene: TRBJ2-7
v_gene: TRBV27
abundance: many
CDR3nt: TGTGCCAGCAGACAGGGGTGGGGGACTAGGGCCTACGAGCAGTACTTC
CDR3aa: CASRQGWGTRAYEQYF

d_gene: -
j_gene: TRBJ1-5
v_gene: TRBV18
abundance: many
CDR3nt: TGTGCCAGCTCACCACTTTACAGAGAGGCGCCCCAGCATTTT
CDR3aa: CASSPLYREAPQHF

d_gene: -
j_gene: TRBJ2-5
v_gene: TRBV5-1
abundance: many
CDR3nt: TGCGCCAGCAGCTTGGCCCGGGCAGGGCTCGGTGGGGAGACCCAGTACTTC
CDR3aa: CASSLARAGLGGETQYF